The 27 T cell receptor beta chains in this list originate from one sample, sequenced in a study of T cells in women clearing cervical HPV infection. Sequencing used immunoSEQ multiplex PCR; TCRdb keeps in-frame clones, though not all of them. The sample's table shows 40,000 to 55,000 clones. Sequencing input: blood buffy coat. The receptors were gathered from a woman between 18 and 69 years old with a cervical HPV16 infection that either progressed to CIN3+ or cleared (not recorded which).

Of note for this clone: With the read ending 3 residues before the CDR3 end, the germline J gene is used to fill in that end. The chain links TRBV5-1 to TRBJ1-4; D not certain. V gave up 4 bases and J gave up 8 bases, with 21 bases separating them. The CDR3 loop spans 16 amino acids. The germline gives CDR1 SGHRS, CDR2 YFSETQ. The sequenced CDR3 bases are TGCGCCAGCAGCGTGACGCGAACCGGACTAGGGGAAAAA. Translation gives CASSVTRTGLGEK. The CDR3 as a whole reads CASSVTRTGLGEKLFF.

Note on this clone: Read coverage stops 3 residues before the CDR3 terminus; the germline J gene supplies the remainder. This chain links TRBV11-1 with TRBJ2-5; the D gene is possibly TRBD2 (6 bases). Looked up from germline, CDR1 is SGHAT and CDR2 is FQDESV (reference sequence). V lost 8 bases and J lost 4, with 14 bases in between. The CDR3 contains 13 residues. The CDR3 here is CASRRGLGETQYF. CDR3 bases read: TGTGCCAGCCGGAGGGGCCTGGGAGAGACC.

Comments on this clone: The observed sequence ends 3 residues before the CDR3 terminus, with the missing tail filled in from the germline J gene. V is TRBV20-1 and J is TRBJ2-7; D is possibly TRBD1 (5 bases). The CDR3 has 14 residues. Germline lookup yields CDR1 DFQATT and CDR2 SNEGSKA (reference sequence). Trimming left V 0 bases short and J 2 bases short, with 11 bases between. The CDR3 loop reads CSARDQGVTYEQYF. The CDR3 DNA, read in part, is TGCAGTGCTAGAGATCAAGGGGTTACCTACGAG.

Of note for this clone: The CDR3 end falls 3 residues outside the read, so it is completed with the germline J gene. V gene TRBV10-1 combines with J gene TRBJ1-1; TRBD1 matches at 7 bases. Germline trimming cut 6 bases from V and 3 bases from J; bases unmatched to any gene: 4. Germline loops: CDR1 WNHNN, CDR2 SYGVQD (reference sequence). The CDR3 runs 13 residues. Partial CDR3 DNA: TGCGCCAGCAGGCTCAGGGGGGACACTGAA. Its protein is CASRLRGDTE. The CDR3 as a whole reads CASRLRGDTEAFF.

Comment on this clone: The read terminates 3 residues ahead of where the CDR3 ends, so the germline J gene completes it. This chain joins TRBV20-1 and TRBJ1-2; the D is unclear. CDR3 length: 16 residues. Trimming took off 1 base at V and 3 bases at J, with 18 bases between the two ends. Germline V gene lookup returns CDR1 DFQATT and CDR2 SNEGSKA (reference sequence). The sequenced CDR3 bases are TGCAGTGCTAGAGGGCCCGGAAGCCAGAGGGACTATGGC. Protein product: CSARGPGSQRDYG. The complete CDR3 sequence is CSARGPGSQRDYGYTF.

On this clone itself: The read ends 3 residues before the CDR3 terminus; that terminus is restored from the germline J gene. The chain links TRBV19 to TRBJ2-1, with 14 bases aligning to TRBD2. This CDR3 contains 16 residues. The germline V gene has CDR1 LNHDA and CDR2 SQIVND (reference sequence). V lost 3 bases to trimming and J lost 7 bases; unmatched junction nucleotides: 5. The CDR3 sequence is CASSMPGLAGANEQFF. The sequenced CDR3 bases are TGTGCCAGTAGTATGCCGGGACTAGCGGGAGCGAATGAG.

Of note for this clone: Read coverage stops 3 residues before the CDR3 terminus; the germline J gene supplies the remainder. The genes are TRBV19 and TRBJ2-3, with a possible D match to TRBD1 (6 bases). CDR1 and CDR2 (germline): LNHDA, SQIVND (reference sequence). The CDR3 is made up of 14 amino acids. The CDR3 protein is CASQELGARETQYF. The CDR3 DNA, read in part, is TGTGCCAGTCAAGAACTGGGGGCTAGAGAGACG.

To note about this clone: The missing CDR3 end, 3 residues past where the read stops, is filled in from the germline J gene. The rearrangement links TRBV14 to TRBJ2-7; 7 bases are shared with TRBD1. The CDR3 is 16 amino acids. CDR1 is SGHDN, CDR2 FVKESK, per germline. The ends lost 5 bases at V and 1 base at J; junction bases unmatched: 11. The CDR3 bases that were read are TGTGCCAGCAGCAAAACCGGGACAGTGGGGTCCTACGAG. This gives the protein CASSKTGTVGSYE. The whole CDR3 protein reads CASSKTGTVGSYEQYF.

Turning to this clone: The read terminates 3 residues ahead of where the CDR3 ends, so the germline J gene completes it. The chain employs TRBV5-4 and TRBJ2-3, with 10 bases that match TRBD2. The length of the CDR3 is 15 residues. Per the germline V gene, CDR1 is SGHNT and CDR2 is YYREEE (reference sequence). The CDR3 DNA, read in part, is TGTGCCAGCAGCCCTCGGACTAGCGGTCAAGAGACG. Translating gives CASSPRTSGQET. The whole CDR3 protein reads CASSPRTSGQETQYF.

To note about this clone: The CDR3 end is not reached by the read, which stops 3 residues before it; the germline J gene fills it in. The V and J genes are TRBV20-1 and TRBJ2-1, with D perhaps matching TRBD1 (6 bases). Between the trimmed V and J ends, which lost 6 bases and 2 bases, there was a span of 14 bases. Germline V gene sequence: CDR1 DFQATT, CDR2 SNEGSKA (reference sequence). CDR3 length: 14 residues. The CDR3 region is CSALHREAYNEQFF. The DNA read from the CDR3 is TGCAGTGCCCTGCACAGGGAAGCCTACAATGAG.

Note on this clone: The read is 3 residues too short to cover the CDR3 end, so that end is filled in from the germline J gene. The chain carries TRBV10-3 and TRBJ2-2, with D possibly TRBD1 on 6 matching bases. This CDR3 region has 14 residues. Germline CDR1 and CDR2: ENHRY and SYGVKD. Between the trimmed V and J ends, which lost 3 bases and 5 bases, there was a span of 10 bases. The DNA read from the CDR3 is TGTGCCATCAGTGAACAGGGTCGGACCGGGGAG. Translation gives CAISEQGRTGE. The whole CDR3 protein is CAISEQGRTGELFF.

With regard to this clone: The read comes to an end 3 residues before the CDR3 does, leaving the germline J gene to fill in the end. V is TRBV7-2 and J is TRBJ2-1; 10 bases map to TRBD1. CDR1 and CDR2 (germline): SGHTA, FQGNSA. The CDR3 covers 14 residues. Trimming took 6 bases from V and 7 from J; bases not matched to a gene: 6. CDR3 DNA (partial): TGTGCCAGCAGTAGACAGGGGGCGTTTAATGAG. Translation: CASSRQGAFNE. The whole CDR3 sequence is CASSRQGAFNEQFF.

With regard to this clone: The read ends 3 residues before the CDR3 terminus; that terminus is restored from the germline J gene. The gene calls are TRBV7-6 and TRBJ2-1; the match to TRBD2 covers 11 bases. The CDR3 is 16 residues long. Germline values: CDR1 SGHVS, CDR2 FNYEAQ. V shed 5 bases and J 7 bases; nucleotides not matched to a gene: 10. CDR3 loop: CASSTTLAGAPNEQFF. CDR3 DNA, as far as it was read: TGTGCCAGCAGCACCACACTAGCGGGGGCCCCAAATGAG. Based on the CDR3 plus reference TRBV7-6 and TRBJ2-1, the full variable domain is GAGVSQSPRYKVTKRGQDVALRCDPISGHVSLYWYRQALGQGPEFLTYFNYEAQQDKSGLPNDRFSAERPEGSISTLTIQRTEQRDSAMYRCASSTTLAGAPNEQFFGPGTRLTVL.

This CDR3 is CASSVTGALYEQYF. The CDR3 DNA, read in part, is TGTGCCAGCAGTGTTACAGGAGCACTCTACGAG. V gene TRBV5-4 combines with J gene TRBJ2-7; a weak D match, TRBD1 (5 bases). The read halts 3 residues ahead of the CDR3 end, with the missing end drawn from the germline J gene. The CDR3 loop spans 14 amino acids. From germline, CDR1 is SGHNT and CDR2 YYREEE (reference sequence). V lost 5 bases and J 3 bases, leaving 15 bases between the germline ends.

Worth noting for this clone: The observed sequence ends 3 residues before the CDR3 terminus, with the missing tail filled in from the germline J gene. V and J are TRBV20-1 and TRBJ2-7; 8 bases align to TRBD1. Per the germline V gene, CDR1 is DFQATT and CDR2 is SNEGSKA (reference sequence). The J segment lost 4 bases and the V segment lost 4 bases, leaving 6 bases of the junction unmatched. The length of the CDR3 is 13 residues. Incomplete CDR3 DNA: TGCAGTGCTACGACAGGGGAAATTTACGAG. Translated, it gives CSATTGEIYE. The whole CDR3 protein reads CSATTGEIYEQYF.

The part of the CDR3 DNA that was read is TGTGCCAGCACCCATAGCTCCTACGAG. Its translation is CASTHSSYE. The whole CDR3 is CASTHSSYEQYF. The V gene is TRBV2, the J gene TRBJ2-7; D gene ambiguous. The DNA ends 3 residues before the CDR3 does, and the rest of the CDR3 is filled in from the germline J gene. Germline V gives CDR1 SNHLY, CDR2 FYNNEI. V lost 7 bases to trimming and J lost 0 bases, with 7 bases between them. This CDR3 has 12 residues.

CDR3 sequence reads: CSVDRGNEQFF. The part of the CDR3 DNA that was read is TGCAGCGTCGACAGGGGAAATGAG. The genes are TRBV29-1 and TRBJ2-1, with 8 bases that match TRBD1. The missing CDR3 end, 3 residues past where the read stops, is filled in from the germline J gene. The CDR3 length is 11 residues. Germline CDR1 and CDR2: SQVTM and ANQGSEA. The junction had 2 bases not matched to a gene; V was cut back by 6 bases and J by 7 bases.

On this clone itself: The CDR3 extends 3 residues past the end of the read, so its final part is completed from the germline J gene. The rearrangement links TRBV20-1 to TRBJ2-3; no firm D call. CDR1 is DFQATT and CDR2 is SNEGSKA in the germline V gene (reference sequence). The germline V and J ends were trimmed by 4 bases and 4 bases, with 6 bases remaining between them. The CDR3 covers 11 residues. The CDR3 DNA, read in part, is TGCAGTGCTAAGGTTGCAGATACG. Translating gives CSAKVADT. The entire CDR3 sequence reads CSAKVADTQYF.

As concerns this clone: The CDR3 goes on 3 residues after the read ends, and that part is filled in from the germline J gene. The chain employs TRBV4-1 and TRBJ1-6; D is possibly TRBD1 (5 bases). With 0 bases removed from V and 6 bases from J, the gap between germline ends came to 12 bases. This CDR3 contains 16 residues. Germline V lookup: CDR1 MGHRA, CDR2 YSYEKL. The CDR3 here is CASSQDLTGGNSPLHF. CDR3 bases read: TGCGCCAGCAGCCAAGATTTGACGGGGGGTAATTCACCC.

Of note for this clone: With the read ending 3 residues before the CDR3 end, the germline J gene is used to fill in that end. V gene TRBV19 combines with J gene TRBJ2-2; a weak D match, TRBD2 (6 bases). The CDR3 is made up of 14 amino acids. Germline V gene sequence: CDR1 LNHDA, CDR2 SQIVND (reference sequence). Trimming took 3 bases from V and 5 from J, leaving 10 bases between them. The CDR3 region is CASSIIGTTGELFF. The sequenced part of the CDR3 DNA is TGTGCCAGTAGTATTATAGGGACTACCGGGGAG.

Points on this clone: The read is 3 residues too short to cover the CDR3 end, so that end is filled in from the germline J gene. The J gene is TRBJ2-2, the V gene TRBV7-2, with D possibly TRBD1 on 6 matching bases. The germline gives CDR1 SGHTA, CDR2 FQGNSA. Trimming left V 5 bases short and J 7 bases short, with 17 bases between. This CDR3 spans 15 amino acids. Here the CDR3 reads CASSLRQAEYGELFF. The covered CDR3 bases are TGTGCCAGCAGCCTGAGACAGGCGGAGTACGGGGAG.

CDR3 DNA (partial): TGCGCCAGCAGCTTGGTCGGGTCTCAAGAGACC. This codes for CASSLVGSQET. The entire CDR3 reads CASSLVGSQETQYF. The rearrangement links TRBV5-1 to TRBJ2-5, with D unclear. The read falls 3 residues short of the CDR3 end, and the missing part is taken from the germline J gene. Trimming left V 0 bases short and J 2 bases short, with 8 bases between. CDR3 length: 14 residues. The germline CDR1 and CDR2 sequences are SGHRS and YFSETQ.

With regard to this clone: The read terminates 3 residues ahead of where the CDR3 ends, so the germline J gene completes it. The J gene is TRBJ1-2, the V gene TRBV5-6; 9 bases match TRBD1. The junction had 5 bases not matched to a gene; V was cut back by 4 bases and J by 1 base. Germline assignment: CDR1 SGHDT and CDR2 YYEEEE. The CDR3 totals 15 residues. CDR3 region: CASSSNRGRNYGYTF. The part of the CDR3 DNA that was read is TGTGCCAGCAGCAGCAACAGGGGGCGTAACTATGGC.

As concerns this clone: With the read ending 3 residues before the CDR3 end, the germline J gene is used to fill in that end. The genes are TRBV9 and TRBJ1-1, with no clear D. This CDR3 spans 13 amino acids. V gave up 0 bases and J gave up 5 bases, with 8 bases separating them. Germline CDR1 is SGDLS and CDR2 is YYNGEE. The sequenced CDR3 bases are TGTGCCAGCAGCGTAGCAGCGGGTACTGAA. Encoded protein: CASSVAAGTE. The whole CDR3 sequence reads CASSVAAGTEAFF.

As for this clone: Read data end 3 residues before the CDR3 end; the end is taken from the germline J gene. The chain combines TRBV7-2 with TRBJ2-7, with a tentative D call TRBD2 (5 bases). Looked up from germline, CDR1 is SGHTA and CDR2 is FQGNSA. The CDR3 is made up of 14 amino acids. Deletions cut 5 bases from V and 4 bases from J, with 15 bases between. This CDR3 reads CASSTRGSEYEQYF. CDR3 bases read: TGTGCCAGCAGCACTCGGGGTAGCGAATACGAG.

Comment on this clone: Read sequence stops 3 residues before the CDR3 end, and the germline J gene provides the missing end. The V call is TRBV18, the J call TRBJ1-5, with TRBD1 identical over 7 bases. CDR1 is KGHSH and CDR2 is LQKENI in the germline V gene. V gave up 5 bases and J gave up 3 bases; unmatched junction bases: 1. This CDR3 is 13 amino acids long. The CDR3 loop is CASSDRVNQPQHF. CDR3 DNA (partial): TGTGCCAGCTCAGACAGGGTCAATCAGCCC.

Incomplete CDR3 DNA: TGTGCCAGCAGCCGTAGCGGGGGGGCCTACAATGAG. Its protein is CASSRSGGAYNE. The full CDR3 is CASSRSGGAYNEQFF. This chain links TRBV27 with TRBJ2-1; the match to TRBD2 covers 11 bases. From the germline J gene comes the end of the CDR3, since the read stops 3 residues before it. This CDR3 spans 15 amino acids. In germline, CDR1 is MNHEY, CDR2 SMNVEV (reference sequence). With 6 bases clipped from V and 2 bases from J, the junction kept 3 bases outside the gene matches.